This TCR beta chain originates from a study of cytomegalovirus exposure and HLA in healthy donors. This CDR3 is built from 14 residues. V was pared by 0 bases and J by 0 bases, with 6 bases between. CDR1 is SGHRS, CDR2 YFSETQ, per germline. This clone has just a few counts. Its antigen remains unknown. Primers for the PCR totalled 60 Vbeta and 13 Jbeta. Here immunoSEQ multiplex PCR was the method, and the copy in TCRdb shows in-frame clones only, minus some. The table includes under 200,000 clones, over 70% detected once. General study results and limits: Rates of TCR association differed by HLA locus in a later analysis, with DRB1 highest and HLA-C lowest.

The sequence was obtained from a woman aged 45-65 years in good health and CMV-seronegative. The specimen sequenced was PBMCs. The chain recombines TRBV5-1 with TRBJ1-1; D gene unclear. CDR3 in DNA: TGCGCCAGCAGCTTGGGTGGGCTGAACACTGAAGCTTTCTTT. Encoded protein: CASSLGGLNTEAFF. The whole variable domain, filled in from reference TRBV5-1 and TRBJ1-1, reads KAGVTQTPRYLIKTRGQQVTLSCSPISGHRSVSWYQQTPGQGLQFLFEYFSETQRNKGNFPGRFSGRQFSNSRSEMNVSTLELGDSALYLCASSLGGLNTEAFFGQGTRLTVV.